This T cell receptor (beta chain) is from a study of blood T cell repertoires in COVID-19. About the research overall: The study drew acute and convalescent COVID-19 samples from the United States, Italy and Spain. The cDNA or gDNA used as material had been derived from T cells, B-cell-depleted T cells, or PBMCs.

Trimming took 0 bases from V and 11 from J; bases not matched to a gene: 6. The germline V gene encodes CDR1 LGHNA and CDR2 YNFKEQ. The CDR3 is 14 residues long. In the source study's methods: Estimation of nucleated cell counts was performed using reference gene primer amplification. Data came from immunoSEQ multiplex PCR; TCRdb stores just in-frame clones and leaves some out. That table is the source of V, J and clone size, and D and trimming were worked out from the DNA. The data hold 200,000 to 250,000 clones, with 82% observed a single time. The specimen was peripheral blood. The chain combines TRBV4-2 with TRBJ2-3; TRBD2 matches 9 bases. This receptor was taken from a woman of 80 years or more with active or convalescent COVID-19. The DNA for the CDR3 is TGTGCCAGCAGCCAAGAATCTGGCGGGGGGGGGCAGTATTTT. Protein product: CASSQESGGGGQYF.